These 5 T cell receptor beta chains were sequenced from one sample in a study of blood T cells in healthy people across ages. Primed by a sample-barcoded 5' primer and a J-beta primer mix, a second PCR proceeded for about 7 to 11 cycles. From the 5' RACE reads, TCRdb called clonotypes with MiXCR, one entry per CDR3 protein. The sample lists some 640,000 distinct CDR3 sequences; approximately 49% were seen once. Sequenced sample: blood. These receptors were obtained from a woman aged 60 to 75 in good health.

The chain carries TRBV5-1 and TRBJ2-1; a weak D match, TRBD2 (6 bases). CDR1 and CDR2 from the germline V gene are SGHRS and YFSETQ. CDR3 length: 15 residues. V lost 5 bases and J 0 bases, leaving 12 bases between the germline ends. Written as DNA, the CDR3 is TGCGCCAGCAGAGGGGACTCCACCTCCTACAATGAGCAGTTCTTC. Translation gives CASRGDSTSYNEQFF.

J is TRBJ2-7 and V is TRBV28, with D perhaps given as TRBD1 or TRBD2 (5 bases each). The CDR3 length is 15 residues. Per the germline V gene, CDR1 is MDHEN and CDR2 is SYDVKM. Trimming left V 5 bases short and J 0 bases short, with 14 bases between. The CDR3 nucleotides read TGTGCCAGCAGTGCCCCTGGGGACGCCTCCTACGAGCAGTACTTC. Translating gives CASSAPGDASYEQYF.

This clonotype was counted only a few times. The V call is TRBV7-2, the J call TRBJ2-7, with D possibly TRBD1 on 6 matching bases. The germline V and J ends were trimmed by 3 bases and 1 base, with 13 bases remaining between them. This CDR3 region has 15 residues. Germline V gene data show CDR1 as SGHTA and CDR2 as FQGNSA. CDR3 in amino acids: CASSFSRTVSYEQYF. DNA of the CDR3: TGTGCCAGCAGCTTTTCCCGGACAGTTTCCTACGAGCAGTACTTC.

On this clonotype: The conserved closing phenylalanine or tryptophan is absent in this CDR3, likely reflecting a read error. The CDR3 bases are TGCAGTGCTAGAGACACAGGGGCGAACAATGAGCAGTTCTAC. It codes for CSARDTGANNEQFY. The chain recombines TRBV20-1 with TRBJ2-1, with 7 bases matching TRBD1. Germline V CDR1 and CDR2: DFQATT, SNEGSKA (reference sequence). V lost 0 bases to trimming and J lost 5 bases; unmatched junction nucleotides: 4. The CDR3 contains 14 residues.

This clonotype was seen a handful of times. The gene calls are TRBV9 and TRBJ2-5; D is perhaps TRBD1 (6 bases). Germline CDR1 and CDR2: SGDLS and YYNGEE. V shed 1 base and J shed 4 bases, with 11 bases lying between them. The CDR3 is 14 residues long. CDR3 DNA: TGTGCCAGCAGCGTAAGGGACACAGGAGAGACCCAGTACTTC. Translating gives CASSVRDTGETQYF.